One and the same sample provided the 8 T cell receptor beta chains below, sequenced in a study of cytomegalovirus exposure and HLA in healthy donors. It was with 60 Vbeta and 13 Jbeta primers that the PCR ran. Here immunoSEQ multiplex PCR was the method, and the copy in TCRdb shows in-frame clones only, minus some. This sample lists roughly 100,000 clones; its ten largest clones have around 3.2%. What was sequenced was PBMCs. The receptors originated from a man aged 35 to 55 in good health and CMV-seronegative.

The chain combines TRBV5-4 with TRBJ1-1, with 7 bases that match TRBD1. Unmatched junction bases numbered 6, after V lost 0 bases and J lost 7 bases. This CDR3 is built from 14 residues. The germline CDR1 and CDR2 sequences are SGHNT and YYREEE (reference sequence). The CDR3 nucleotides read TGTGCCAGCAGCTTGGGACAGGGAAGGATTGAAGCTTTCTTT. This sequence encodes CASSLGQGRIEAFF.

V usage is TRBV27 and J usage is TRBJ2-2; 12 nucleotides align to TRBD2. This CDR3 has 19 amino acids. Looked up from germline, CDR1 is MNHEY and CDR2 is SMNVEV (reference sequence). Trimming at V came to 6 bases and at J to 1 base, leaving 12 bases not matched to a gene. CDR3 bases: TGTGCCAGCAGACGTACGATCGCGGGACTAGCGGGGAACACCGGGGAGCTGTTTTTT. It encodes CASRRTIAGLAGNTGELFF.

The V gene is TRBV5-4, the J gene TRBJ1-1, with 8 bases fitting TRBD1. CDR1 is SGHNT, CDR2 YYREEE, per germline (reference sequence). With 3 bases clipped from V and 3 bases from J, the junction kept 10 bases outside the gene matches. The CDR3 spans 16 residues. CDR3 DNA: TGTGCCAGCAGCTCCCCTATAACAGGGGGGGACACTGAAGCTTTCTTT. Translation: CASSSPITGGDTEAFF.

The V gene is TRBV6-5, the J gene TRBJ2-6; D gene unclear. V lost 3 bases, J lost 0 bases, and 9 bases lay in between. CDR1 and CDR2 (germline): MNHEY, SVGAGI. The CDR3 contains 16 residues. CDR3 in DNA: TGTGCCAGCAGTTATATCGGAGTCTCTGGGGCCAACGTCCTGACTTTC. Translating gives CASSYIGVSGANVLTF.

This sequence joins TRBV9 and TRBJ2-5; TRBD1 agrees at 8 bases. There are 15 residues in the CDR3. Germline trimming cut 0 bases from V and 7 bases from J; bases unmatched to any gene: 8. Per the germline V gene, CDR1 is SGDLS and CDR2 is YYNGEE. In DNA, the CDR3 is TGTGCCAGCAGCGTAGTGGGGACAGGCGGCGGGACCCAGTACTTC. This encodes CASSVVGTGGGTQYF.

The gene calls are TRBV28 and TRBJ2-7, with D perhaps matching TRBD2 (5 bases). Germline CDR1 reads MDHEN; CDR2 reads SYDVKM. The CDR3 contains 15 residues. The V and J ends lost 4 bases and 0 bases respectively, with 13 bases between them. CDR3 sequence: CASSSPGGSSYEQYF. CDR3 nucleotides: TGTGCCAGCAGTTCGCCGGGTGGGAGCTCCTACGAGCAGTACTTC. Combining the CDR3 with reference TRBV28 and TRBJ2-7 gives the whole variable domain DVKVTQSSRYLVKRTGEKVFLECVQDMDHENMFWYRQDPGLGLRLIYFSYDVKMKEKGDIPEGYSVSREKKERFSLILESASTNQTSMYLCASSSPGGSSYEQYFGPGTRLTVT.

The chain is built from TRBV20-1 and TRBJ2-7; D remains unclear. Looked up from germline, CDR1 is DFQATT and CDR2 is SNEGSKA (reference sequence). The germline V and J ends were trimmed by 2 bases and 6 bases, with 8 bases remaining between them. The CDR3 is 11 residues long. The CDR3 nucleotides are TGCAGTGCTAGAATGCCGGTCGAGCAGTACTTC. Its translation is CSARMPVEQYF.

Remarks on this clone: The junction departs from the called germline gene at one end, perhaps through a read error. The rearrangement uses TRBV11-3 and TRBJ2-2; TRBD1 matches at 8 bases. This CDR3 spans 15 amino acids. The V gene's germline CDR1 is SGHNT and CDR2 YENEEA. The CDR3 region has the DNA TGTGCCAGCAGCGCCAGGACAGGGAACACCGGGGAGCTGCTTTTT. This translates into CASSARTGNTGELLF.